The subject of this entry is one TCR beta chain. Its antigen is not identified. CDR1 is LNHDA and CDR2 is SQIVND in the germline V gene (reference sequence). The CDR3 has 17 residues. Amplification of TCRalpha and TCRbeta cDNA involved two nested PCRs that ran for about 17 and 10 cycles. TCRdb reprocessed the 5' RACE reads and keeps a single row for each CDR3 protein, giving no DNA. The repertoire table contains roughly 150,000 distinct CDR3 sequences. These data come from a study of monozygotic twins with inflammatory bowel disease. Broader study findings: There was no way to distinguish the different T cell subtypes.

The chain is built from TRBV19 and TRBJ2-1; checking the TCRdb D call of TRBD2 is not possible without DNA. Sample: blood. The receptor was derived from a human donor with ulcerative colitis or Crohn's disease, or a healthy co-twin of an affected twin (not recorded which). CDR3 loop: CASRGLPGTSGREEQFF.